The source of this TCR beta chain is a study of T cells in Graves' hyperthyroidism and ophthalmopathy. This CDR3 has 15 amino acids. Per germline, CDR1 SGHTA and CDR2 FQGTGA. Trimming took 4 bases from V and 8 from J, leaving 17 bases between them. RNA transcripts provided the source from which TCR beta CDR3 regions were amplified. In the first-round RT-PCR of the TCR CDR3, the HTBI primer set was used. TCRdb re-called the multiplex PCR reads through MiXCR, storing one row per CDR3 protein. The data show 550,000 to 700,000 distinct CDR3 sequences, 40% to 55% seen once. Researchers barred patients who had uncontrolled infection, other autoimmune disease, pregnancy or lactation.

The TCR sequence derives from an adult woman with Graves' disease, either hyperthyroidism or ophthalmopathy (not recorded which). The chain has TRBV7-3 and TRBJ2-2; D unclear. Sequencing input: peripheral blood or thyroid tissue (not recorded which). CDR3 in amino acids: CASSSGTVGRGELFF. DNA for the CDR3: TGTGCCAGCAGCTCCGGTACAGTGGGCAGGGGGGAGCTGTTTTTT.